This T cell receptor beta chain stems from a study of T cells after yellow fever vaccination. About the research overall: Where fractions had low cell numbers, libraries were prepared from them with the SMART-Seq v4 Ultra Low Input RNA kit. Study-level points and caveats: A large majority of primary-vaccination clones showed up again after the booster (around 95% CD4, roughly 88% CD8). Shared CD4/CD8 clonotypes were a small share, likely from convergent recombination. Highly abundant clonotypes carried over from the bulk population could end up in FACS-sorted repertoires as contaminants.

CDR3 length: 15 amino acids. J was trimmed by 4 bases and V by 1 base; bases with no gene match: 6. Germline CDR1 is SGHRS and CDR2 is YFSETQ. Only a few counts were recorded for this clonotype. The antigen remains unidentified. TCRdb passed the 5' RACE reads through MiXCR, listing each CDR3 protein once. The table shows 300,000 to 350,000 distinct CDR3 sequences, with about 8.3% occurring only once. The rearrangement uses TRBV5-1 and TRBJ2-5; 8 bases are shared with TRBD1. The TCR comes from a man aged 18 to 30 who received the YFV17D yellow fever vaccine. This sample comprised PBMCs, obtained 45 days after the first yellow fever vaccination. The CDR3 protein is CASSLTGGTGETQYF. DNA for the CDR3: TGCGCCAGCAGCTTGACAGGGGGTACGGGAGAGACCCAGTACTTC.